Presented here are 2 T cell receptor beta chains from one specimen sequenced in a study of T cell repertoires in ileal Crohn's disease. Time point noted: neoterminal ileum biopsy at postoperative endoscopy, about 6 months after surgery. TCRdb's table, derived via immunoSEQ multiplex PCR, lists solely in-frame clones and lacks some. Of some 1,800 clones in the sample, 88% were seen once. The sequencing sample was made of ileal tissue. Receptors originate from an adult with Crohn's disease.

V usage is TRBV2 and J usage is TRBJ1-2, with 8 bases that match TRBD1. V was pared by 0 bases and J by 8 bases, with 8 bases of the junction left unmatched. The CDR3 contains 15 residues. Looked up from germline, CDR1 is SNHLY and CDR2 is FYNNEI. The CDR3 here is CASSEARGTGYGYTF. CDR3 DNA: TGTGCCAGCAGTGAAGCCCGAGGGACAGGTTACGGCTACACCTTC.

The chain has TRBV28 and TRBJ1-2; D is perhaps TRBD1 (5 bases). This CDR3 is built from 15 residues. With 5 bases removed from V and 4 bases from J, the gap between germline ends came to 17 bases. Germline V gene sequence: CDR1 MDHEN, CDR2 SYDVKM. The CDR3 nucleotides read TGTGCCAGCAGTCTAAGAACCGGGGGAATCTATGGCTACACCTTC. Its protein product is CASSLRTGGIYGYTF.